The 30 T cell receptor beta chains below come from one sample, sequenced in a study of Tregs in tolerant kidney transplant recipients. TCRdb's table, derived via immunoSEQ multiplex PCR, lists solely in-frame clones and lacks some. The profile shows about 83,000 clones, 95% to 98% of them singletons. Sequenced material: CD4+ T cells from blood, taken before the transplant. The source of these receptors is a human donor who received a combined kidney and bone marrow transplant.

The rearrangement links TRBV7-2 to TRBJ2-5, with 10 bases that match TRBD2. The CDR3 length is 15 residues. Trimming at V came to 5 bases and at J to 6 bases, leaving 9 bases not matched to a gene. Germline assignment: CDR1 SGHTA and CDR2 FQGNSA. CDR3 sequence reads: CASSKSGRAEKTQYF. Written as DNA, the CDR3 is TGTGCCAGCAGCAAAAGCGGGAGGGCCGAAAAGACCCAGTACTTC.

CDR3 coding DNA: TGTGCCAGCAGCCAAGGAGGGAACACTGAAGCTTTCTTT. Translating it yields CASSQGGNTEAFF. The rearrangement uses TRBV5-6 and TRBJ1-1; D gene ambiguous. Trimming shortened V by 4 bases and J by 1 base, and 8 bases separated the two germline ends. This CDR3 region has 13 residues. Germline loops: CDR1 SGHDT, CDR2 YYEEEE.

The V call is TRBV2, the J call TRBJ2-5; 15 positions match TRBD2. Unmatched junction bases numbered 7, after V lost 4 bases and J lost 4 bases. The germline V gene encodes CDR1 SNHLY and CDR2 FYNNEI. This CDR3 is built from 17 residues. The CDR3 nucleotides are TGTGCCAGCAGTGGAATCCCGGGACTAGCGGGAGGAGAGACCCAGTACTTC. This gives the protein CASSGIPGLAGGETQYF.

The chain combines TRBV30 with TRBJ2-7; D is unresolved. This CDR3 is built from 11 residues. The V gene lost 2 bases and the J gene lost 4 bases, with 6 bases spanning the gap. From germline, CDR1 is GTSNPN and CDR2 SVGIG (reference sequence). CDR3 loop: CAWSKEYEQYF. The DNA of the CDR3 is TGTGCCTGGAGTAAGGAGTACGAGCAGTACTTC.

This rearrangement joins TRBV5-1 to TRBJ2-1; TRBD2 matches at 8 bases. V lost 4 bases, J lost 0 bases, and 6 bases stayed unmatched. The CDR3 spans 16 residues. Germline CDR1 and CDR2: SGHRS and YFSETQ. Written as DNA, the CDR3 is TGCGCCAGCAGCAATCATAGCGGGACCTCCTACAATGAGCAGTTCTTC. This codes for CASSNHSGTSYNEQFF.

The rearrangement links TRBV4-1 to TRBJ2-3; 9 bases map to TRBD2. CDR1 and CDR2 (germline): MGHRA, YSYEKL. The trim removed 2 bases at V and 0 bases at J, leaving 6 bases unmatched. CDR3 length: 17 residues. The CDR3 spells CASSQQSGRLSTDTQYF. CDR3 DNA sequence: TGCGCCAGCAGCCAACAGAGCGGGAGGTTGAGCACAGATACGCAGTATTTT.

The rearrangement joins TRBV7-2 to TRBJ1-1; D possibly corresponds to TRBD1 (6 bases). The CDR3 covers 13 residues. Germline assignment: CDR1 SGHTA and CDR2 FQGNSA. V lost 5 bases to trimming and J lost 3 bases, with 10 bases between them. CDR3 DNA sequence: TGTGCCAGCAGCAAGACAGGCTACACTGAAGCTTTCTTT. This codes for CASSKTGYTEAFF.

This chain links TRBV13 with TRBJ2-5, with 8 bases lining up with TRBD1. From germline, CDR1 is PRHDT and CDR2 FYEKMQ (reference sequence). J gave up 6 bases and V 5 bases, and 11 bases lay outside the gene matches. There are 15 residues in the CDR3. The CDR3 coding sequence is TGTGCCAGCAGCCAGGGGGCTAGGGGGCTTCAGACCCAGTACTTC. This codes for CASSQGARGLQTQYF.

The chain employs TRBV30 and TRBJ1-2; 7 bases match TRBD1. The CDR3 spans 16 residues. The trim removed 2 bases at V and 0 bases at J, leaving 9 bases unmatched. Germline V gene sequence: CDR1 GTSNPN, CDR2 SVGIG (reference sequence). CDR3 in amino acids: CAWSRTGSTSNYGYTF. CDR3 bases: TGTGCCTGGAGTCGGACAGGTTCAACTTCTAACTATGGCTACACCTTC.

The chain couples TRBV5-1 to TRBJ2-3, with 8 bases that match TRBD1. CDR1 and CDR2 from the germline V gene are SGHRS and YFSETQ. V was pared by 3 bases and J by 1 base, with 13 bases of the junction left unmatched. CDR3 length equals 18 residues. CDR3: CASSSFLLSGQGTDTQYF. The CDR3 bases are TGCGCCAGCAGCTCGTTTTTGCTTTCGGGACAGGGCACAGATACGCAGTATTTT. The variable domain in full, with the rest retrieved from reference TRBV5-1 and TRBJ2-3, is KAGVTQTPRYLIKTRGQQVTLSCSPISGHRSVSWYQQTPGQGLQFLFEYFSETQRNKGNFPGRFSGRQFSNSRSEMNVSTLELGDSALYLCASSSFLLSGQGTDTQYFGPGTRLTVL.

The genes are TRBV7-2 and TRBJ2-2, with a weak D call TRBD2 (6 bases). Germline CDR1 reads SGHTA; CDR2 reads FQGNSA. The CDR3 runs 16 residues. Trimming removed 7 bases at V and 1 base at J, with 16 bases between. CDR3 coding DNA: TGTGCCAGCACACCTAAAGGGAGGCGGAACACCGGGGAGCTGTTTTTT. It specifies CASTPKGRRNTGELFF.

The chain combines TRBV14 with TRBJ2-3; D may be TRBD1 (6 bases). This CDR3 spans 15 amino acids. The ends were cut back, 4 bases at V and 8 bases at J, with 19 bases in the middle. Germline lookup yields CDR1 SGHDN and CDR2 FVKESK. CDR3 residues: CASSPGVVIRGTQYF. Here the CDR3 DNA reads TGTGCCAGCAGCCCAGGGGTAGTCATCCGGGGTACGCAGTATTTT.

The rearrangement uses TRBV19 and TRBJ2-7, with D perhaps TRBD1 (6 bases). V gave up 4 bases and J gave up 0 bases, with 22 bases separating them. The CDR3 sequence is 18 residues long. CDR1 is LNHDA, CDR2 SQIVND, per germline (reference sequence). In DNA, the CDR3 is TGTGCCAGTAGTACCCAGAGTTCAGGGGACCCCAGCTCCTACGAGCAGTACTTC. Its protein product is CASSTQSSGDPSSYEQYF.

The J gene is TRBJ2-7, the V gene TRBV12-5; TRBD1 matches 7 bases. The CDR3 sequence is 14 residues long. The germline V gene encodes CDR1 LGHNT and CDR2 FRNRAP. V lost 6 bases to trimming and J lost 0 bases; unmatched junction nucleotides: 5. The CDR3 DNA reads TGTGCTAGTGGGCAGACAGGGAACTCCTACGAGCAGTACTTC. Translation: CASGQTGNSYEQYF.

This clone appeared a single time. The CDR3 DNA reads as TGCGCCAGCAGCCAAGTAATCGGGGAAAAACTGTTTTTT. It yields the protein CASSQVIGEKLFF. The V and J genes are TRBV4-1 and TRBJ1-4, with unresolved D. V was clipped by 1 base and J by 8 bases, with 8 bases between them. The CDR3 has 13 residues. CDR1 is MGHRA and CDR2 is YSYEKL in the germline V gene.

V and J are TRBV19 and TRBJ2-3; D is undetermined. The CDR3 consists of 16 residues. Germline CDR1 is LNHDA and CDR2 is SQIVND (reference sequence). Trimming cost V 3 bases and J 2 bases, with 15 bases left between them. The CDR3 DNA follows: TGTGCCAGTAGTATCATCCTAGGATGGAACACAGATACGCAGTATTTT. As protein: CASSIILGWNTDTQYF.

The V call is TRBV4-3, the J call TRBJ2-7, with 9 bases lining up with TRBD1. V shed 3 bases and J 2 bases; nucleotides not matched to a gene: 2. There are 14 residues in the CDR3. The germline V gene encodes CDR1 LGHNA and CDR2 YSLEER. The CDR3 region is CASSHGQGTYEQYF. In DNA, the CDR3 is TGCGCCAGCAGCCATGGACAGGGGACCTACGAGCAGTACTTC.

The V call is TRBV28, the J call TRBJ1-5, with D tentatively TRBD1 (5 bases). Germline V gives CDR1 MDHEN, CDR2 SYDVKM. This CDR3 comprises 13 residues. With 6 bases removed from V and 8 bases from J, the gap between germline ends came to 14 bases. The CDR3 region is CASSQQKGEPQHF. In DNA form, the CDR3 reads TGTGCCAGCAGCCAACAGAAAGGGGAGCCCCAGCATTTT.

CDR3 protein: CASSLEPGDPYEQYF. In DNA form, the CDR3 reads TGTGCCAGCAGCTTAGAACCGGGAGATCCCTACGAGCAGTACTTC. The genes are TRBV11-1 and TRBJ2-7; tentatively, D is TRBD2 (6 bases). The V end lost 1 base, the J end lost 2 bases, and 12 bases lay between the germline ends. Germline loops: CDR1 SGHAT, CDR2 FQDESV (reference sequence). The CDR3 covers 15 residues.

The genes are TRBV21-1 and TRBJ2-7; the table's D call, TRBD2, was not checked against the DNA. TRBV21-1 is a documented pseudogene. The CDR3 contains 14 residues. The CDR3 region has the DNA TGTGCCAGCAGCCTCCGCAGATGGGGGGGCGAGCAGTACTTC. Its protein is CASSLRRWGGEQYF.

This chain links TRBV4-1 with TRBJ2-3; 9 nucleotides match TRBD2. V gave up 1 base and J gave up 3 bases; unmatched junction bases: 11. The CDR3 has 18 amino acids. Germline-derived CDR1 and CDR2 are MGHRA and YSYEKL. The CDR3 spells CASSQGTSVGGSTDTQYF. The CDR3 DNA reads TGCGCCAGCAGCCAAGGGACTAGCGTTGGTGGCTCGACAGATACGCAGTATTTT.

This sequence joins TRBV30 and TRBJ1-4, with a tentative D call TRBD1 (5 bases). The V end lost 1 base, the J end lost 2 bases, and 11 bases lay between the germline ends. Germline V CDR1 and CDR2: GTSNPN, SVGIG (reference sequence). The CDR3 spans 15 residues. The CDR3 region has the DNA TGTGCCTGGAGTGGGTGGGCAGGGACTAATGAAAAACTGTTTTTT. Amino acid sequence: CAWSGWAGTNEKLFF. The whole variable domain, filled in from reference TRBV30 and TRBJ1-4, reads SQTIHQWPATLVQPVGSPLSLECTVEGTSNPNLYWYRQAAGRGLQLLFYSVGIGQISSEVPQNLSASRPQDRQFILSSKKLLLSDSGFYLCAWSGWAGTNEKLFFGSGTQLSVL.

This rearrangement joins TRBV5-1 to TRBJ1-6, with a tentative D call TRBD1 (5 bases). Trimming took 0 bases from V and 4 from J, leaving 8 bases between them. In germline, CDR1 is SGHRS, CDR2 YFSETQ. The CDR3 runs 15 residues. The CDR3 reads CASSLEGLYNSPLHF. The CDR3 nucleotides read TGCGCCAGCAGCTTGGAGGGACTATATAATTCACCCCTCCACTTT.

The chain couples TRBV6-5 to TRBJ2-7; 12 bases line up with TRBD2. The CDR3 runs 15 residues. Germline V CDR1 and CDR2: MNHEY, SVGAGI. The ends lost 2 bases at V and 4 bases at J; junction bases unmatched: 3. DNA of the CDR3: TGTGCCAGCAGTTACCGACTAGCGGGAGTGTACGAGCAGTACTTC. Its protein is CASSYRLAGVYEQYF.

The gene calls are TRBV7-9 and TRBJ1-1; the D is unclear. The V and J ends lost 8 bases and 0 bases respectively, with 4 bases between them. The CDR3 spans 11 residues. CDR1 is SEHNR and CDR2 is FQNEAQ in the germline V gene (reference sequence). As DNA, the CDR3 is TGTGCCAGCTCGGTGAACACTGAAGCTTTCTTT. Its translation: CASSVNTEAFF.

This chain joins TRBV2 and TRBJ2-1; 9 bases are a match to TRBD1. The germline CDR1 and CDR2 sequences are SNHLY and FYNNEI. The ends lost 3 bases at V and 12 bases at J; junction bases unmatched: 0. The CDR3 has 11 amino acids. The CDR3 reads CASSEDRGQFF. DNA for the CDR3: TGTGCCAGCAGTGAGGACAGGGGGCAGTTCTTC.

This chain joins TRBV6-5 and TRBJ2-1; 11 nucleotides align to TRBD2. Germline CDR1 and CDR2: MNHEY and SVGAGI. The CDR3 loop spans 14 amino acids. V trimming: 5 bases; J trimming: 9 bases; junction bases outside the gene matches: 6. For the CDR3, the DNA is TGTGCCAGCAGTCGTGTAGCGGGAGGGGTTGAGCAGTTCTTC. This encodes CASSRVAGGVEQFF.

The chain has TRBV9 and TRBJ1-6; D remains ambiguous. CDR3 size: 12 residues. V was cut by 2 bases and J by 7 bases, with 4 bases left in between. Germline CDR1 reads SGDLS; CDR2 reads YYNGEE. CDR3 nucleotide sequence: TGTGCCAGCAGCGTGAGGAATTCACCCCTCCACTTT. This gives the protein CASSVRNSPLHF.

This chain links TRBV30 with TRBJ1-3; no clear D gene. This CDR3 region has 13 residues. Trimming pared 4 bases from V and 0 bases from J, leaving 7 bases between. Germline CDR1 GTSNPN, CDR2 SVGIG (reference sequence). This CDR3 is CAWNEDSGNTIYF. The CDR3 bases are TGTGCCTGGAATGAGGACTCTGGAAACACCATATATTTT. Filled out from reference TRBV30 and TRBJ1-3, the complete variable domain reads SQTIHQWPATLVQPVGSPLSLECTVEGTSNPNLYWYRQAAGRGLQLLFYSVGIGQISSEVPQNLSASRPQDRQFILSSKKLLLSDSGFYLCAWNEDSGNTIYFGEGSWLTVV.

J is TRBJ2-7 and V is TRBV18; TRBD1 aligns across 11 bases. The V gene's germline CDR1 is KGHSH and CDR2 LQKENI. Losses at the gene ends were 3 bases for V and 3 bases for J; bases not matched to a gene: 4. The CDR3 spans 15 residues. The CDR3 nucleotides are TGTGCCAGCTCACCTGGGACAGGGGGATACTACGAGCAGTACTTC. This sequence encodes CASSPGTGGYYEQYF.